This is a list of T cell receptor beta chains from one sample in a study of control samples from healthy donors and cancer patients. Only in-frame clones appear in the TCRdb table, and some are missing; sequencing was by immunoSEQ multiplex PCR. The top ten clones hold just over 7.5% of a sample with some 140,000 clones, 85% to 90% of them seen once. The sample comprised PBMCs. The receptors were sampled from a man in his forties or fifties with head and neck cancer. CDR3s include the opening cysteine and the closing phenylalanine or tryptophan. The D gene is left open where the match is weak. Clone sizes are given selectively: once, few, many, or a class where the clone is expanded.

15	TRBV10-3	-	TRBJ1-1	TRBD1	CAISVQGQGATEAFF	TGTGCCATCAGTGTACAAGGACAGGGCGCCACTGAAGCTTTCTTT
13	TRBV2	-	TRBJ2-7	TRBD1	CASQALQGVEQYF	TGTGCCAGCCAAGCCCTACAGGGGGTCGAGCAGTACTTC
12	TRBV24-1	-	TRBJ2-7	-	CATSDTGPEQYF	TGTGCCACCAGTGATACAGGGCCCGAGCAGTACTTC
15	TRBV4-1	few	TRBJ2-5	TRBD1	CASSQLTGGRETQYF	TGCGCCAGCAGCCAGCTCACAGGGGGCCGAGAGACCCAGTACTTC
15	TRBV5-1	-	TRBJ2-1	TRBD2	CASSPLAGEGDEQFF	TGCGCCAGCAGCCCTTTAGCGGGAGAGGGCGATGAGCAGTTCTTC
14	TRBV4-1	-	TRBJ1-1	-	CASSPGPMNTEAFF	TGCGCCAGCAGCCCGGGACCGATGAACACTGAAGCTTTCTTT
14	TRBV29-1	-	TRBJ2-7	-	CSVEKESSSYEQYF	TGCAGCGTTGAAAAGGAGAGTAGCTCCTACGAGCAGTACTTC
15	TRBV5-6	-	TRBJ2-7	-	CASSLEPRGEYEQYF	TGTGCCAGCAGCTTGGAGCCCAGGGGTGAGTACGAGCAGTACTTC
13	TRBV18	-	TRBJ1-1	-	CASSPRPDGEAFF	TGTGCCAGCTCACCACGGCCCGACGGTGAAGCTTTCTTT
16	TRBV4-1	-	TRBJ2-1	-	CASSQPQGPARNEQFF	TGCGCCAGCAGCCAACCACAGGGACCTGCAAGGAATGAGCAGTTCTTC
14	TRBV9	-	TRBJ2-3	TRBD2	CASSRGGVTDTQYF	TGTGCCAGCTCTCGCGGGGGGGTCACAGATACGCAGTATTTT
13	TRBV7-2	-	TRBJ1-1	-	CASSLKGKTEAFF	TGTGCCAGCAGCTTAAAGGGGAAGACTGAAGCTTTCTTT
13	TRBV27	-	TRBJ1-1	-	CASSTRGNTEAFF	TGTGCCAGCAGTACCCGGGGGAACACTGAAGCTTTCTTT
15	TRBV18	once	TRBJ1-1	-	CASSPNAREGAEAFF	TGTGCCAGCTCACCAAACGCCAGGGAAGGGGCTGAAGCTTTCTTT
16	TRBV2	-	TRBJ1-3	-	CASTLDGKVSGNTIYF	TGTGCCAGCACCCTGGACGGAAAAGTCTCTGGAAACACCATATATTTT
18	TRBV15	-	TRBJ2-3	-	CATSRDRFLGLTKDTQYF	TGTGCCACCAGCAGAGATCGGTTCCTGGGACTCACAAAGGATACGCAGTATTTT
16	TRBV7-2	-	TRBJ1-2	TRBD1	CASSSRGVATNYGYTF	TGTGCCAGCAGCTCCAGGGGGGTAGCCACTAACTATGGCTACACCTTC
15	TRBV4-1	-	TRBJ2-1	TRBD1	CASSIRGSIIDEQFF	TGCGCCAGCAGCATCAGGGGGTCTATCATCGATGAGCAGTTCTTC
13	TRBV7-2	-	TRBJ2-5	-	CASSRRQLGTQYF	TGTGCCAGCAGCCGTAGACAGCTCGGGACCCAGTACTTC
13	TRBV11-3	-	TRBJ2-5	TRBD1	CASRGQVGETQYF	TGTGCCAGCAGGGGACAGGTCGGAGAGACCCAGTACTTC
12	TRBV29-1	once	TRBJ2-5	-	CSVESAQETQYF	TGCAGCGTTGAGTCGGCCCAAGAGACCCAGTACTTC
16	TRBV6-2/TRBV6-3	-	TRBJ2-2	-	CASSYRRGPSTGELFF	TGTGCCAGCAGTTACCGGCGGGGGCCTTCCACCGGGGAGCTGTTTTTT
16	TRBV6-5	-	TRBJ2-3	-	CASSYSGTPSTDTQYF	TGTGCCAGCAGTTACTCAGGAACTCCTAGCACAGATACGCAGTATTTT
14	TRBV13	-	TRBJ2-5	-	CASRWRGTQETQYF	TGTGCCAGCAGATGGAGGGGGACCCAAGAGACCCAGTACTTC
13	TRBV29-1	-	TRBJ1-5	-	CSILTGLNQPQHF	TGCAGCATCCTGACAGGTCTCAATCAGCCCCAGCATTTT
13	TRBV6-1	-	TRBJ2-7	-	CASSEVLRFEQYF	TGTGCCAGCAGTGAAGTACTTCGGTTCGAGCAGTACTTC
15	TRBV28	once	TRBJ2-1	-	CASSSGQRSQVEQFF	TGTGCCAGCAGTTCGGGGCAGCGGAGCCAGGTTGAGCAGTTCTTC
14	TRBV28	once	TRBJ1-1	-	CASSSDVDKLKAFF	TGTGCCAGCAGTTCCGACGTGGACAAGCTAAAAGCTTTCTTT
15	TRBV18	-	TRBJ1-1	-	CASSPLQGMNTEAFF	TGTGCCAGCTCACCACTGCAGGGGATGAACACTGAAGCTTTCTTT
14	TRBV28	-	TRBJ2-3	-	CASSLPGSTDTQYF	TGTGCCAGCAGTTTACCAGGCAGCACAGATACGCAGTATTTT
14	TRBV19	-	TRBJ2-3	TRBD2	CASSTSGGADTQYF	TGTGCCAGTAGCACTAGCGGGGGGGCAGATACGCAGTATTTT
12	TRBV5-6	few	TRBJ1-3	-	CASSFGGNTIYF	TGTGCCAGCAGCTTTGGTGGAAACACCATATATTTT
13	TRBV19	-	TRBJ2-2	-	CASSILNTGELFF	TGTGCCAGTAGTATTTTGAACACCGGGGAGCTGTTTTTT
14	TRBV5-1	-	TRBJ2-7	-	CASSHPDRANEQYF	TGCGCCAGCAGCCATCCTGATCGAGCCAACGAGCAGTACTTC
16	TRBV28	-	TRBJ2-7	TRBD1	CASSPPGTGGGYEQYF	TGTGCCAGCAGCCCGCCGGGGACAGGGGGTGGCTACGAGCAGTACTTC
16	TRBV5-1	-	TRBJ2-1	TRBD2	CASSLVPSGSFNEQFF	TGCGCCAGCAGCTTGGTGCCTAGCGGGAGCTTCAATGAGCAGTTCTTC
15	TRBV7-8	-	TRBJ1-4	-	CASSSNPQTFEKLFF	TGTGCCAGCAGCTCGAACCCGCAGACCTTCGAAAAACTGTTTTTT
17	TRBV2	once	TRBJ2-5	TRBD2	CASSERAAGGPSETQYF	TGTGCCAGCAGTGAAAGGGCAGCGGGGGGGCCGAGTGAGACCCAGTACTTC